This TCR beta chain emerged from a study of patients and donors after allogeneic stem cell transplantation. TCRdb used MiXCR to reprocess the RT-PCR reads, holding one entry per CDR3 protein. The sample lists about 230,000 distinct CDR3 sequences, 13% to 15% occurring once. Per the germline V gene, CDR1 is MGHRA and CDR2 is YSYEKL. There are 15 residues in the CDR3. V lost 6 bases, J lost 5 bases, and 9 bases stayed unmatched. This clonotype came up a few times. The chain has TRBV4-1 and TRBJ2-7; the match to TRBD1 covers 11 bases. This TCR was sampled from a human donor who was either an allogeneic HSCT recipient or a stem cell or donor lymphocyte infusion donor (not recorded which). It is not recorded whose cells these are; they may come from a transplant donor. The sample comprised blood, either unsorted or a sorted T cell fraction (not recorded which). The CDR3 DNA reads as TGCGCCAGCAGGGAATCCGGGACAGGGGGGCACGAGCAGTACTTC. Translated, it gives CASRESGTGGHEQYF.